These T cell receptor beta chains were read from a single sample in a study of post-analysis software for immune sequencing data. TCRdb passed the PCR reads through MiXCR, listing each CDR3 protein once. The sample lists about 570,000 distinct CDR3 sequences; approximately 31% were seen once. The sample taken for sequencing was blood. The receptors were gathered from a girl aged 2 to 17 with multiple sclerosis. CDR3s include the opening cysteine and the closing phenylalanine or tryptophan. A D gene is named only where the DNA matches it firmly. Clone size appears in some rows only: once, few, many, or a class for an expanded clone.

>many|TRBJ2-1|TRBV4-1|.
TGCGCCAGCAGCCCTCGTCGGACAGGGAGGGATGAGCAGTTCTTC
CASSPRRTGRDEQFF
>.|TRBJ2-7|TRBV5-1|TRBD1
TGCGCCAGCAGCTTCTCGGGACAGAGTTCCATCTACGAGCAGTACTTC
CASSFSGQSSIYEQYF
>few|TRBJ2-1|TRBV29-1|TRBD2
TGCAGCGTTGGTGGGGGGGTCAGCAATGAGCAGTTCTTC
CSVGGGVSNEQFF
>few|TRBJ1-6|TRBV4-2|.
TGTGCCAGCAGCCAAGAGACTCCATCTGGACCCTATAATTCACCCCTCCACTTT
CASSQETPSGPYNSPLHF
>.|TRBJ1-2|TRBV4-1|.
TGCGCCAGCAGCCAAGATTTCGGCGGATACTATGGCTACACCTTC
CASSQDFGGYYGYTF
>.|TRBJ2-1|TRBV29-1|.
TGCAGCGTTGGGTCCCTCGGTCGATCCGGCATAGAGTTCTTC
CSVGSLGRSGIEFF
>.|TRBJ2-5|TRBV5-1|TRBD2
TGCGCCAGCAACAGACTAGCGGGGGGACAAGAGACCCAGTACTTC
CASNRLAGGQETQYF
>few|TRBJ2-5|TRBV5-1|.
TGCGCCAGCAGCTTCCGGGATCCTAAAGAGACCCAGTACTTC
CASSFRDPKETQYF
>few|TRBJ1-2|TRBV7-3|.
TGTGCCAGCAGCCCCCTCGGGGGGGCCCATGGCTACACCTTC
CASSPLGGAHGYTF
>.|TRBJ1-1|TRBV3-1|.
TGTGCCAGCACCGGAGGTGGGGCTGAAGCTTTCTTT
CASTGGGAEAFF
>.|TRBJ2-7|TRBV25-1|TRBD1
TGTGCCAGCAGTCCGCGGACAGGGCCCTACGAGCAGTACTTC
CASSPRTGPYEQYF
>.|TRBJ2-5|TRBV7-2|.
TGTGCCAGCAGCTTAGCGTTCGGGACTGGGGAGACCCAGTACTTC
CASSLAFGTGETQYF
>.|TRBJ2-4|TRBV20-1|TRBD1
TGCAGTGCTAGAGTTGTTAGCATCCAGGGGGTCATTCAGTACTTC
CSARVVSIQGVIQYF
>.|TRBJ1-1|TRBV2|.
TGTGCCAGCAGTGAATCTGGTGGTGACACTGAAGCTTTCTTT
CASSESGGDTEAFF
>.|TRBJ1-5|TRBV3-1|TRBD1
TGTGCCAGCAGCCAAGGGACAGGGTTTAATCAGCCCCAGCATTTT
CASSQGTGFNQPQHF
>.|TRBJ2-5|TRBV7-6|TRBD2
TGTGCCAGCAGCTTTAGGACTAGCGGGAGCCAAGAGACCCAGTACTTC
CASSFRTSGSQETQYF
>few|TRBJ2-7|TRBV6-5|.
TGTGCCAGCAGTTACCAATCAGGGATCTACGAGCAGTACTTC
CASSYQSGIYEQYF
>.|TRBJ1-1|TRBV12-3/TRBV12-4|TRBD1
TGTGCCAGCAGCCCGGACAGGGACAGGCTGAACACTGAAGCTTTCTTT
CASSPDRDRLNTEAFF
>.|TRBJ1-1|TRBV3-1|.
TGTGCCAGCAGCCTCGCGGAGGTCTTGAACACTGAAGCTTTCTTT
CASSLAEVLNTEAFF
>.|TRBJ1-6|TRBV5-1|TRBD1
TGCGCCAGCAGCTGGACAGGGGCCAGCTCCTATAATTCACCCCTCCACTTT
CASSWTGASSYNSPLHF
>.|TRBJ2-7|TRBV4-1|.
TGCGCCAGCAGCCAAGTGGAGGGCCTAGGGGACGAGCAGTACTTC
CASSQVEGLGDEQYF
>.|TRBJ1-1|TRBV6-1|.
TGTGCCAGCAGTGCTGTGGACACTGAAGCTTTCTTT
CASSAVDTEAFF
>few|TRBJ2-5|TRBV5-1|.
TGCGCCAGCAGCTCCAACAGGGTAGGGGGCCAAGAGACCCAGTACTTC
CASSSNRVGGQETQYF
>few|TRBJ2-5|TRBV5-1|TRBD2
TGCGCCAGCAGCTTCTATAGCGGGGGGGCTGAGACCCAGTACTTC
CASSFYSGGAETQYF
>.|TRBJ1-2|TRBV5-1|TRBD1
TGCGCCAGCAGCGTGGGACAGGGGTCTAAACTCGATGGCTACACCTTC
CASSVGQGSKLDGYTF
>.|TRBJ1-2|TRBV28|TRBD1
TGTGCCAGCAGGGACCCGACAGGGTTCTATGGCTACACCTTC
CASRDPTGFYGYTF
>few|TRBJ2-6|TRBV5-1|.
TGCGCCAGCAGCGTAGTTACAGGCTCTGGGGCCAACGTCCTGACTTTC
CASSVVTGSGANVLTF